These T cell receptor beta chains were read from a single sample in a study of shared clonotypes between healthy human individuals. The table came from immunoSEQ multiplex PCR; TCRdb's copy has only in-frame clones and leaves some out. The table includes about 470,000 clones, roughly 77% detected once. Sequencing was done on a sample of PBMCs. These receptors originate from a woman in her thirties or forties in good health. Some clones in this sample may be carry-over from other donors' samples. Each CDR3 is given without its conserved first and last residue. Clone size, where shown, is once, few, many, or a class for clones that have expanded.

TRBJ2-5,few,TRBV30,AWSEGAQETQY
TRBJ2-1,NA,TRBV28,ASSLPYGAGGDNEQF
TRBJ1-2,NA,TRBV28,ASTGFMANYGYT
TRBJ2-1,NA,TRBV7-7,ASSPNRTSGRANEQF
NA,NA,TRBV6-5,AVTSGRAYEQY
TRBJ2-7,few,TRBV6-5,ASRDSLYEQY
TRBJ1-5,NA,TRBV5-1,ASSLGQDNQPQH
TRBJ2-3,NA,TRBV28,ASSTLAGGADTQY
TRBJ1-2,NA,TRBV5-1,ASSLGQGLTNYGYT
TRBJ2-1,NA,TRBV2,ASGGNWDEQF
TRBJ1-2,NA,TRBV5-3,ARIMDRAGYT
TRBJ1-4,NA,TRBV7-9,ASSLSATNEKLF
NA,NA,TRBV28,ASSLRYLEQY
TRBJ1-1,NA,TRBV5-4,ASSPGRQGMNTEAF
TRBJ1-5,NA,TRBV19,ASSIQAGFRNQPQH
TRBJ2-2,NA,TRBV5-4,ASSLDVGQGQDTGELF
TRBJ1-2,NA,TRBV6-1,ASSEAGGVYEDGYT
TRBJ2-6,NA,TRBV29-1,SVEELGTGSSSGANVLT
TRBJ2-3,NA,TRBV5-8,ASSLEQLYTDTQY
TRBJ1-5,NA,TRBV5-1,ASSLAGDTQPQH
TRBJ2-3,NA,TRBV7-9,ASSFRADTDTQY
TRBJ1-2,NA,TRBV4-1,ASSQGRDRGNYGYT
TRBJ2-7,NA,TRBV4-1,ASSQRDRAYEQY
TRBJ1-1,NA,TRBV28,ASSGPDRVGTEAF
TRBJ2-4,NA,TRBV5-6,ASSLWQGARDIQY
TRBJ2-3,NA,TRBV7-3,ASSLTGSDTQY
TRBJ1-1,NA,TRBV7-9,ASSLSTGMEAF
TRBJ1-5,NA,TRBV2,ASRATGSNQPQH
TRBJ1-5,NA,TRBV6-4,VSSDSANQPQH
TRBJ2-7,NA,TRBV27,ASSFGGELGEQY
TRBJ2-7,once,TRBV2,ASSETTWHYEQY
TRBJ2-7,NA,TRBV6-5,ASSPGGEQY
TRBJ1-4,NA,TRBV9,ASSVTGTRNEKLF
TRBJ1-2,NA,TRBV2,ASQGANYGYT